Each of the 19 T cell receptor beta chains below was sequenced from the same sample in a study of blood T cells in healthy people across ages. Sample-barcoded 5' priming and a J-beta primer mix drove a second PCR of roughly 7 to 11 cycles. One entry per CDR3 protein results from TCRdb running MiXCR on the 5' RACE reads. This table holds some 700,000 distinct CDR3 sequences, 43% found once. The sequenced sample was blood. Receptors originate from a woman aged 55 to 70 in good health.

There are a few counts of this clonotype. V is TRBV29-1 and J is TRBJ1-2, with TRBD1 as a possible D gene (5 bases). CDR1 SQVTM and CDR2 ANQGSEA come from the germline V gene. V lost 7 bases and J lost 6, with 15 bases in between. CDR3 size: 12 residues. The CDR3 bases are TGCAGCGGGGGACCGGAAAGGGATGGCTACACCTTC. It codes for CSGGPERDGYTF.

The chain joins TRBV18 to TRBJ1-5; 9 nucleotides agree with TRBD1. Trimming removed 4 bases from V and 5 bases from J; junction bases left unmatched: 9. This CDR3 has 16 residues. In germline, CDR1 is KGHSH, CDR2 LQKENI. CDR3 residues: CASSLSGQGSDQPQHF. The CDR3 nucleotides are TGTGCCAGCTCACTATCTGGACAGGGGAGTGATCAGCCCCAGCATTTT.

A few counts support this clonotype. V usage is TRBV4-3 and J usage is TRBJ1-5; the D is unclear. Germline V gene sequence: CDR1 LGHNA, CDR2 YSLEER. The CDR3 loop spans 13 amino acids. V lost 0 bases to trimming and J lost 4 bases, with 4 bases between them. The CDR3 reads CASSQEANQPQHF. CDR3 nucleotides: TGCGCCAGCAGCCAAGAGGCGAATCAGCCCCAGCATTTT.

A few counts support this clonotype. This chain joins TRBV9 and TRBJ2-1; maybe TRBD1 (6 bases). CDR1 SGDLS and CDR2 YYNGEE come from the germline V gene. CDR3 size: 15 residues. V was shortened by 0 bases and J by 8 bases, with 15 bases between the two germline ends. CDR3 coding DNA: TGTGCCAGCAGCGTAGGGGCAGGGGTTCGGGATGAGCAGTTCTTC. It codes for CASSVGAGVRDEQFF.

This clonotype turned up a few times. The rearrangement joins TRBV12-3 or TRBV12-4 to TRBJ2-5, with a possible D match to TRBD2 (6 bases). Trimming pared 2 bases from V and 2 bases from J, leaving 15 bases between. This CDR3 contains 16 residues. CDR3 sequence: CASSLLSGVGQETQYF. CDR3 bases: TGTGCCAGCAGTTTATTGTCGGGAGTAGGACAAGAGACCCAGTACTTC.

This clonotype was detected a few times. This chain links TRBV7-2 with TRBJ1-5, with D tentatively TRBD1 (5 bases). The V end was cut by 5 bases, the J end by 2 bases, with 13 bases between. This CDR3 contains 15 residues. Germline V CDR1 and CDR2: SGHTA, FQGNSA. The DNA for the CDR3 is TGTGCCAGCAGCCGAGGCAGGGCTGGCAATCAGCCCCAGCATTTT. Its translation: CASSRGRAGNQPQHF.

This clonotype was detected a few times. The J gene is TRBJ2-5, the V gene TRBV5-1; 12 nucleotides agree with TRBD1. This CDR3 comprises 18 residues. The germline V gene has CDR1 SGHRS and CDR2 YFSETQ. V shed 2 bases, J shed 0 bases, and the junction held 8 bases outside the gene matches. The CDR3 here is CASSLEPGTGGYQETQYF. In nucleotides, the CDR3 is TGCGCCAGCAGCTTAGAGCCCGGGACAGGGGGCTACCAAGAGACCCAGTACTTC.

This clonotype was detected only a few times. This rearrangement joins TRBV12-3 or TRBV12-4 to TRBJ1-5, with D uncertain. The CDR3 spans 16 residues. The V and J ends lost 3 bases and 1 base respectively, with 13 bases between them. The CDR3 here is CASSFRVGMSNQPQHF. CDR3 sequence (DNA): TGTGCCAGCAGTTTCCGTGTAGGGATGAGCAATCAGCCCCAGCATTTT.

The chain couples TRBV7-3 to TRBJ1-1, with a tentative D call TRBD1 (5 bases). Germline CDR1 reads SGHTA; CDR2 reads FQGTGA. CDR3 length: 14 residues. Trimming stripped 2 bases from V and 3 bases from J, with 10 bases between. The CDR3 here is CASSLGAGDTEAFF. The DNA of the CDR3 is TGTGCCAGCAGCTTAGGGGCAGGCGACACTGAAGCTTTCTTT.

This sequence joins TRBV29-1 and TRBJ2-5; TRBD2 might be the D (6 bases). Germline CDR1 and CDR2: SQVTM and ANQGSEA. Between the trimmed V and J ends, which lost 6 bases and 11 bases, there was a span of 19 bases. CDR3 length: 12 residues. CDR3 sequence: CSVGDLANEQYF. Here the CDR3 DNA reads TGCAGCGTGGGCGACCTAGCGAATGAGCAGTACTTC.

This clonotype came up a few times. The chain recombines TRBV7-9 with TRBJ1-4, with D possibly TRBD1 on 6 matching bases. Per germline, CDR1 SEHNR and CDR2 FQNEAQ (reference sequence). The CDR3 is 13 residues long. Trimming stripped 8 bases from V and 6 bases from J, with 13 bases between. The chain's CDR3 is CASPLGADEKLFF. DNA of the CDR3: TGTGCCAGCCCTTTGGGGGCTGATGAAAAACTGTTTTTT. Full variable domain (outside the CDR3, taken from reference TRBV7-9 and TRBJ1-4): DTGVSQNPRHKITKRGQNVTFRCDPISEHNRLYWYRQTLGQGPEFLTYFQNEAQLEKSRLLSDRFSAERPKGSFSTLEIQRTEQGDSAMYLCASPLGADEKLFFGSGTQLSVL.

This clonotype was counted a few times. The V and J genes are TRBV4-1 and TRBJ1-5; D is possibly TRBD1 (6 bases). The CDR3 is made up of 15 amino acids. V was cut by 0 bases and J by 6 bases, with 12 bases left in between. CDR1 and CDR2 from the germline V gene are MGHRA and YSYEKL. CDR3 sequence (DNA): TGCGCCAGCAGCCAAGAGCCAACAGGGAGTCAGCCCCAGCATTTT. Translation gives CASSQEPTGSQPQHF.

This clonotype was found a few times. The V gene is TRBV6-2 or TRBV6-3, the J gene TRBJ2-3, with D unresolved. Germline-derived CDR1 and CDR2 are MNHEY and SVGEGT. The CDR3 sequence is 14 residues long. V gave up 6 bases and J gave up 6 bases, with 16 bases separating them. Written as DNA, the CDR3 is TGTGCCAGCAGCCACCTGGTAGGCTCGGATACGCAGTATTTT. Translation: CASSHLVGSDTQYF.

The CDR3 here is CASSLGPPLLNSPLHF. The CDR3, as DNA: TGTGCCAGCAGTTTAGGCCCACCCTTATTAAATTCACCCCTCCACTTT. The gene calls are TRBV27 and TRBJ1-6; D is uncertain. Germline V gene sequence: CDR1 MNHEY, CDR2 SMNVEV (reference sequence). V was cut by 2 bases and J by 7 bases, with 15 bases left in between. The CDR3 totals 16 residues.

The chain uses TRBV7-8 and TRBJ2-5, with 15 bases matching TRBD2. J gave up 3 bases and V 4 bases, and 9 bases lay outside the gene matches. Germline-derived CDR1 and CDR2 are SGHVS and FQNEAQ. This CDR3 spans 18 amino acids. The CDR3 nucleotides are TGTGCCAGCAGCTCGGGACTAGCGGGGGGCTGGGGCAAAGAGACCCAGTACTTC. It codes for CASSSGLAGGWGKETQYF.

This clonotype occurred a few times. The chain carries TRBV6-5 and TRBJ2-5; TRBD2 agrees at 10 bases. J lost 5 bases, V lost 5 bases, and 8 bases had no gene match. Per the germline V gene, CDR1 is MNHEY and CDR2 is SVGAGI. The CDR3 is 15 residues long. In DNA form, the CDR3 reads TGTGCCAGCAGTAGAGAGCGGGAGGGCATCGAGACCCAGTACTTC. This translates into CASSREREGIETQYF.

A few counts support this clonotype. V and J are TRBV20-1 and TRBJ1-6, with D perhaps TRBD1 (5 bases). The V gene's germline CDR1 is DFQATT and CDR2 SNEGSKA (reference sequence). The CDR3 is 14 amino acids. Trimming removed 6 bases at V and 2 bases at J, with 11 bases between. CDR3 DNA: TGCAGTGCCGGACGACAGCCCTATAATTCACCCCTCCACTTT. This translates into CSAGRQPYNSPLHF.

The table lists this clonotype with a few counts. This chain links TRBV7-9 with TRBJ2-5, with 7 positions matching TRBD1. The V gene's germline CDR1 is SEHNR and CDR2 FQNEAQ (reference sequence). V dropped 1 base and J dropped 3; count of bases not matched to a gene: 5. This CDR3 has 15 amino acids. The CDR3, as DNA: TGTGCCAGCAGCTTAGGGGTAGGGACAGAAGAGACCCAGTACTTC. Residues: CASSLGVGTEETQYF.

This clonotype was seen more than once but under ten times. The genes are TRBV14 and TRBJ2-5, with TRBD2 matching 8 bases. The end of the DNA aligns better with TRBJ2-7, so the J call may be wrong. Germline-derived CDR1 and CDR2 are SGHDN and FVKESK. CDR3 length: 17 amino acids. CDR3 in DNA: TGTGCCAGCAGCCAAGACCTGGCGGGGGGCCTATTCTACGAGCAGTACTTC. It codes for CASSQDLAGGLFYEQYF.